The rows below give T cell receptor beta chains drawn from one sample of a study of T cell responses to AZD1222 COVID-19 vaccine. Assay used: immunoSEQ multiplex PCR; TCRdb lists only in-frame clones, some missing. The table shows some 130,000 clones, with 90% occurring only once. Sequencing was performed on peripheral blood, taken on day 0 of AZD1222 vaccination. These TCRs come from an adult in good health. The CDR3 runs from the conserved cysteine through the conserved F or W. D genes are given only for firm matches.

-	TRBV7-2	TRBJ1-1	CASSLESPEAFF	TGTGCCAGCAGCTTAGAATCCCCTGAAGCTTTCTTT
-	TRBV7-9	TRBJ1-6	CASSITPDPIQSNSPLHF	TGTGCCAGCAGCATCACCCCAGACCCGATCCAGAGTAATTCACCCCTCCACTTT
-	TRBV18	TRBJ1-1	CASSSGPRQVTEAFF	TGTGCCAGCTCGTCGGGACCTCGGCAGGTCACTGAAGCTTTCTTT
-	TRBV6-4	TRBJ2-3	CASSENSRDYTDTQYF	TGTGCCAGCAGTGAAAATAGCCGAGATTACACAGATACGCAGTATTTT
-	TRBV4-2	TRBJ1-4	CASSQSVKGNEKLFF	TGTGCCAGCAGCCAATCAGTGAAAGGGAATGAAAAACTGTTTTTT
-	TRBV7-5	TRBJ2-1	CVRSSEGHPYNEQFF	TGTGTCAGAAGCTCGGAGGGGCACCCCTACAATGAGCAGTTCTTC
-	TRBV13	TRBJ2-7	CASSTAGTLDGQYF	TGTGCCAGCAGCACCGCCGGGACCCTAGACGGGCAGTACTTC
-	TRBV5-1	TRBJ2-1	CASSPRDIGLYNEQFF	TGCGCCAGCAGCCCCCGGGACATAGGTTTGTACAATGAGCAGTTCTTC
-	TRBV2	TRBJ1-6	CASSDSQGSPLHF	TGTGCCAGCAGTGATTCCCAGGGATCACCCCTCCACTTT
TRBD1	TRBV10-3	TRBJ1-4	CAISETGDEKLFF	TGTGCCATCAGCGAGACAGGGGATGAAAAACTGTTTTTT
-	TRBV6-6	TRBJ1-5	CASKATKNQPQHF	TGTGCCAGCAAGGCGACAAAAAATCAGCCCCAGCATTTT